A selection of T cell receptor beta chains follows, all from one sample in a study of early T cells in non-severe SARS-CoV-2 infection. From the 5' RACE reads, TCRdb called clonotypes with MiXCR, one entry per CDR3 protein. The repertoire holds about 30,000 distinct CDR3 sequences, about 5% seen once, with around 3.7% in the top ten. Sequences were obtained from whole blood. The receptor source for this set is an adult who was a healthcare worker with PCR-confirmed SARS-CoV-2 infection or an uninfected control (not recorded which). Both conserved end residues are part of each CDR3. The D gene is left open where the match is weak.

v_gene	j_gene	d_gene	CDR3aa
TRBV7-9	TRBJ1-1	NA	CASSSQITEAFF
TRBV12-3/TRBV12-4	TRBJ2-1	TRBD2	CASSLAGRLAGAENEQFF
TRBV5-4	TRBJ2-7	TRBD2	CASSLDSGPSYEQYF
TRBV28	TRBJ2-7	TRBD2	CASSPLGTSRVYEQYF
TRBV24-1	TRBJ1-2	NA	CATSDGGYGYTF
TRBV6-6	TRBJ1-1	NA	CASSLPGDGTEAFF
TRBV2	TRBJ2-3	NA	CASSRGESPDTQYF
TRBV7-8	TRBJ2-5	NA	CASSIMGGEETQYF
TRBV2	TRBJ2-5	NA	CASIRRDSFQTQYF
TRBV18	TRBJ1-1	TRBD1	CASSPGQLNTEAFF
TRBV6-5	TRBJ1-3	NA	CASVSTTANTIYF
TRBV19	TRBJ2-5	TRBD2	CASKISGVEETQYF
TRBV5-1	TRBJ2-5	NA	CASSLGASTPQETQYF
TRBV29-1	TRBJ2-7	NA	CSVSHSSYEQYF
TRBV12-3/TRBV12-4	TRBJ2-1	TRBD2	CASSDRLAGDNEQFF
TRBV7-9	TRBJ2-4	TRBD1	CASSPWGQGRGIQYF
TRBV29-1	TRBJ2-3	NA	CSLLGDYTDTQYF
TRBV11-2	TRBJ2-2	TRBD1	CASSSNRRDRGLTGELFF
TRBV27	TRBJ2-1	NA	CASSNGFQKGWFF
TRBV4-1	TRBJ2-2	TRBD2	CASSPSGSYTGELFF
TRBV20-1	TRBJ2-1	NA	CSARERRVYNEQFF
TRBV29-1	TRBJ1-1	NA	CSVRTLNTEAFF
TRBV11-2	TRBJ2-2	NA	CASSLVGALGTGELFF
TRBV11-2	TRBJ2-5	NA	CASSFPGQETQYF
TRBV28	TRBJ1-5	NA	CASSPSRGSQPQHF
TRBV28	TRBJ2-2	TRBD2	CASSPGTSGAGELFF
TRBV19	TRBJ1-4	NA	CASALDQRREKLFF
TRBV7-6	TRBJ2-5	TRBD1	CASSFNRGMGQETQYF
TRBV20-1	TRBJ2-7	TRBD1	CSATPNRDRGYEQYF
TRBV12-5	TRBJ1-1	TRBD1	CASGLDRGAFF
TRBV29-1	TRBJ1-1	NA	CSVGTLDTEAFF
TRBV5-4	TRBJ2-3	NA	CASSAEPRVDTQYF
TRBV7-3	TRBJ2-3	NA	CASSLRTGEGDTQYF
TRBV5-1	TRBJ2-1	TRBD2	CASSPGGGGDEQFF
TRBV28	TRBJ2-5	TRBD2	CASSSGLAGARSTQYF